These 30 T cell receptor beta chains came from one sample sequenced in a study of CD8 T cells in ankylosing spondylitis. In TCRdb, the 5' RACE reads were re-called with MiXCR into one record per CDR3 protein. The sample includes 200,000 to 300,000 distinct CDR3 sequences, over 9.5% of them seen just once. Source material: blood, either unsorted or a sorted T cell fraction (not recorded which). The origin of the receptors is a male donor with ankylosing spondylitis or in good health (not recorded which).

This clonotype was seen at least ten times. The genes are TRBV12-3 or TRBV12-4 and TRBJ2-5; D possibly corresponds to TRBD1 (6 bases). This CDR3 region has 13 residues. The V end was cut by 11 bases, the J end by 3 bases, with 16 bases between. CDR3 in DNA: TGTGCCCGCCAGAGGGGGTTAGAAGAGACCCAGTACTTC. It codes for CARQRGLEETQYF.

This clonotype has at least ten counts. The CDR3 spells CASTKQGNSYNEQFF. As DNA, the CDR3 is TGTGCCAGCACCAAACAGGGGAATTCCTACAATGAGCAGTTCTTC. V and J are TRBV6-1 and TRBJ2-1; 7 nucleotides line up with TRBD1. Germline V gives CDR1 MNHNS, CDR2 SASEGT. CDR3 size: 15 residues. Trimming at V came to 7 bases and at J to 1 base, leaving 7 bases not matched to a gene.

This clonotype was counted many times. The chain couples TRBV2 to TRBJ2-6; 10 positions match TRBD2. This CDR3 is 17 amino acids long. After removal of 7 bases from V and 0 bases from J, the junction contained 6 bases not matched to a gene. CDR1 is SNHLY and CDR2 is FYNNEI in the germline V gene. CDR3 DNA: TGTGCCAGCAATCTACTAGCGGGGTACTCTGGGGCCAACGTCCTGACTTTC. Its translation: CASNLLAGYSGANVLTF.

The chain's CDR3 is CASSLDGSSTDTQYF. The CDR3 bases are TGTGCCAGCAGTTTAGACGGGTCTAGCACAGATACGCAGTATTTT. V gene TRBV12-3 or TRBV12-4 combines with J gene TRBJ2-3, with no clear D. This CDR3 is built from 15 residues. The V end was cut by 1 base, the J end by 0 bases, with 8 bases between.

The chain couples TRBV18 to TRBJ2-5; D unresolved. This CDR3 has 14 residues. V shed 0 bases and J shed 5 bases, with 10 bases lying between them. Germline loops: CDR1 KGHSH, CDR2 LQKENI. This CDR3 reads CASSPPPLGETQYF. CDR3 bases: TGTGCCAGCTCACCACCGCCTTTAGGGGAGACCCAGTACTTC.

The chain couples TRBV4-2 to TRBJ2-5, with 8 bases that match TRBD2. V was pared by 0 bases and J by 0 bases, with 9 bases of the junction left unmatched. Germline loops: CDR1 LGHNA, CDR2 YNFKEQ. This CDR3 is 18 amino acids long. The CDR3 DNA sequence: TGTGCCAGCAGCCAAGAGGGCGCGGGGGGCGTGTACCAAGAGACCCAGTACTTC. Translated, it gives CASSQEGAGGVYQETQYF.

The V and J genes are TRBV12-3 or TRBV12-4 and TRBJ1-3; no clear D. The CDR3 is made up of 15 amino acids. V lost 1 base, J lost 0 bases, and 7 bases lay in between. The CDR3 loop reads CASSLEEISGNTIYF. The CDR3 nucleotides read TGTGCCAGCAGTTTAGAGGAGATCTCTGGAAACACCATATATTTT.

This clonotype was observed at least ten times. The gene calls are TRBV29-1 and TRBJ2-1; D call uncertain. The V and J ends lost 6 bases and 8 bases respectively, with 14 bases between them. The CDR3 is 12 residues long. Germline V gene data show CDR1 as SQVTM and CDR2 as ANQGSEA. Here the CDR3 reads CSVDGPLHEQFF. The CDR3 DNA follows: TGCAGCGTCGATGGCCCTCTACATGAGCAGTTCTTC.

In its sample, this clonotype was seen many times. This rearrangement joins TRBV12-3 or TRBV12-4 to TRBJ2-5, with D perhaps TRBD2 (5 bases). V was pared by 5 bases and J by 1 base, with 11 bases between. The CDR3 is 14 amino acids. The CDR3 reads CASSVTKIQETQYF. CDR3 DNA sequence: TGTGCCAGCAGTGTGACTAAAATCCAAGAGACCCAGTACTTC.

This clonotype turned up a few times. V and J are TRBV3-1 and TRBJ2-5; TRBD1 might be the D (5 bases). Germline CDR1 LGHDT, CDR2 YNNKEL (reference sequence). V lost 4 bases and J 6 bases, leaving 18 bases between the germline ends. The CDR3 is 15 residues long. The chain's CDR3 is CASSPGHLRRQTQYF. The DNA for the CDR3 is TGTGCCAGCAGCCCAGGACATCTCCGGCGGCAGACCCAGTACTTC.

This clonotype has at least ten counts. V is TRBV12-5 and J is TRBJ2-3, with D perhaps matching TRBD2 (6 bases). Germline V lookup: CDR1 LGHNT, CDR2 FRNRAP. The CDR3 has 13 residues. Trimming stripped 7 bases from V and 5 bases from J, with 13 bases between. In nucleotides, the CDR3 is TGTGCTAGTGTTCTCGCGGGAATAGATACGCAGTATTTT. Residues: CASVLAGIDTQYF. Together with reference TRBV12-5 and TRBJ2-3, the CDR3 gives the full variable domain: DARVTQTPRHKVTEMGQEVTMRCQPILGHNTVFWYRQTMMQGLELLAYFRNRAPLDDSGMPKDRFSAEMPDATLATLKIQPSEPRDSAVYFCASVLAGIDTQYFGPGTRLTVL.

This clonotype was seen repeatedly, ten times or more. The rearrangement uses TRBV28 and TRBJ1-1, with TRBD1 matching over 8 bases. The CDR3 totals 15 residues. The V gene's germline CDR1 is MDHEN and CDR2 SYDVKM. V was pared by 3 bases and J by 4 bases, with 7 bases of the junction left unmatched. The DNA for the CDR3 is TGTGCCAGCAGTTTTCGGCGGACAGGGCCCACTGAAGCTTTCTTT. Amino acid sequence: CASSFRRTGPTEAFF.

This clonotype was picked up a small number of times. A single base separates this from a much larger clone, so it may be a read error. J is TRBJ1-1 and V is TRBV16, with TRBD1 as a possible D gene (6 bases). The CDR3 has 16 amino acids. The germline V gene encodes CDR1 KGHSY and CDR2 FQNENV. The DNA for the CDR3 is TGTGTCAGCAGCCAAGGAACTTATAGGGGGTACACTGAAGCTTTCTTT. Translated: CVSSQGTYRGYTEAFF.

This clonotype was seen a few times. The V gene is TRBV10-3, the J gene TRBJ2-3; tentatively, D is TRBD1 or TRBD2 (5 bases each). The CDR3 runs to 15 residues. V lost 6 bases to trimming and J lost 0 bases, with 13 bases between them. Per germline, CDR1 ENHRY and CDR2 SYGVKD. The CDR3 spells CAIRGRKNSTDTQYF. CDR3 DNA sequence: TGTGCCATCAGGGGACGGAAGAATAGCACAGATACGCAGTATTTT.

This clonotype has ten or more counts. This chain connects TRBV10-3 to TRBJ1-3; D gene unclear. V was shortened by 2 bases and J by 0 bases, with 8 bases between the two germline ends. The length of the CDR3 is 15 residues. Germline V gene lookup returns CDR1 ENHRY and CDR2 SYGVKD. The CDR3, as DNA: TGTGCCATCAGTGAGAGCAGGAGCTCTGGAAACACCATATATTTT. Protein product: CAISESRSSGNTIYF.

This clonotype was seen more than once but under ten times. V usage is TRBV5-1 and J usage is TRBJ2-1; D is perhaps TRBD1 (5 bases). The germline CDR1 and CDR2 sequences are SGHRS and YFSETQ. This CDR3 spans 14 amino acids. V lost 0 bases, J lost 5 bases, and 9 bases lay in between. CDR3 nucleotides: TGCGCCAGCAGCTTGGGACAGATCCACAATGAGCAGTTCTTC. Residues: CASSLGQIHNEQFF.

This clonotype was detected ten times or more. The chain combines TRBV30 with TRBJ2-7; D may be TRBD2 (6 bases). Trimming shortened V by 3 bases and J by 5 bases, and 29 bases separated the two germline ends. CDR3 length: 18 amino acids. Germline CDR1 GTSNPN, CDR2 SVGIG (reference sequence). The CDR3 bases are TGTGCCTGGAGCGGCGGTAGGAGGGGCCTCCCTCGGGTCGACGAGCAGTACTTC. This encodes CAWSGGRRGLPRVDEQYF.

This clonotype has a handful of counts. The rearrangement joins TRBV27 to TRBJ1-1, with D hard to call. The CDR3 extends over 15 amino acids. The V and J ends lost 6 bases and 4 bases respectively, with 18 bases between them. Germline CDR1 is MNHEY and CDR2 is SMNVEV (reference sequence). DNA for the CDR3: TGTGCCAGCAGCCCCCTAAGGGCAGGAACCACTGAAGCTTTCTTT. Translation: CASSPLRAGTTEAFF.

The V and J genes are TRBV12-3 or TRBV12-4 and TRBJ1-1; TRBD1 agrees at 11 bases. With 5 bases clipped from V and 6 bases from J, the junction kept 8 bases outside the gene matches. The CDR3 spans 15 residues. Here the CDR3 DNA reads TGTGCCAGCAGTGATCCGGGACAGGGGGAATCTGAAGCTTTCTTT. Translated, it gives CASSDPGQGESEAFF.

This clonotype was observed at least ten times. This sequence joins TRBV9 and TRBJ2-7; perhaps D is TRBD1 or TRBD2 (5 bases each). The CDR3 totals 14 residues. Per the germline V gene, CDR1 is SGDLS and CDR2 is YYNGEE. V was cut by 5 bases and J by 2 bases, with 14 bases left in between. This chain's CDR3 is CASSWGLTTYEQYF. As DNA, the CDR3 is TGTGCCAGCAGTTGGGGGTTGACTACCTACGAGCAGTACTTC.

This chain uses TRBV12-3 or TRBV12-4 with TRBJ1-3; maybe TRBD1 (5 bases). Trimming took 5 bases from V and 10 from J, leaving 12 bases between them. The CDR3 covers 12 residues. In DNA form, the CDR3 reads TGTGCCAGCAGTGGGGAGGGGCGGACCATATATTTT. Translating gives CASSGEGRTIYF.

Ten or more counts support this clonotype. The CDR3 sequence is CASSLDFGGTEAFF. CDR3 coding DNA: TGTGCCAGCAGCTTGGATTTCGGGGGCACTGAAGCTTTCTTT. The rearrangement links TRBV5-6 to TRBJ1-1, with D maybe TRBD1 (5 bases). There are 14 residues in the CDR3. Germline V CDR1 and CDR2: SGHDT, YYEEEE. V shed 0 bases and J shed 4 bases, with 10 bases lying between them.

The sample holds a few counts of this clonotype. This chain uses TRBV27 with TRBJ1-1; D perhaps matches TRBD1 (5 bases). Trimming pared 5 bases from V and 0 bases from J, leaving 10 bases between. The CDR3 contains 14 residues. Germline CDR1 and CDR2: MNHEY and SMNVEV (reference sequence). In DNA, the CDR3 is TGTGCCAGCAGTCCGGGGCGGGTGAACACTGAAGCTTTCTTT. Amino acids: CASSPGRVNTEAFF.

This clonotype appeared many times. The chain combines TRBV30 with TRBJ2-4, with 9 bases aligning to TRBD2. Per germline, CDR1 GTSNPN and CDR2 SVGIG (reference sequence). J was trimmed by 0 bases and V by 4 bases; bases with no gene match: 4. This CDR3 comprises 15 residues. The CDR3 DNA is TGTGCCTGGACTAGCGGGGCCCTAGCCAAAAACATTCAGTACTTC. This sequence encodes CAWTSGALAKNIQYF. Variable domain in full (rest from reference TRBV30 and TRBJ2-4): SQTIHQWPATLVQPVGSPLSLECTVEGTSNPNLYWYRQAAGRGLQLLFYSVGIGQISSEVPQNLSASRPQDRQFILSSKKLLLSDSGFYLCAWTSGALAKNIQYFGAGTRLSVL.

This clonotype showed up just a few times. The chain is built from TRBV24-1 and TRBJ2-1; the D is unclear. The CDR3 is 12 amino acids. Germline loops: CDR1 KGHDR, CDR2 SFDVKD. With 4 bases removed from V and 15 bases from J, the gap between germline ends came to 15 bases. The CDR3 DNA is TGTGCCACCAGTGACTACGCCCGTCGGCGGTTCTTC. Translating gives CATSDYARRRFF.

The table lists this clonotype with many counts. The chain carries TRBV6-1 and TRBJ1-2; 10 bases match TRBD1. CDR1 MNHNS and CDR2 SASEGT come from the germline V gene. CDR3 length equals 15 residues. Losses at the gene ends were 5 bases for V and 3 bases for J; bases not matched to a gene: 6. Written as DNA, the CDR3 is TGTGCCAGCAGTCCAATGGGGACAGGGGACTATGGCTACACCTTC. Protein: CASSPMGTGDYGYTF.

V gene TRBV11-1 combines with J gene TRBJ2-1; no definite D call. V lost 3 bases, J lost 9 bases, and 9 bases lay in between. Germline V CDR1 and CDR2: SGHAT, FQDESV (reference sequence). The CDR3 sequence is 12 residues long. The CDR3 DNA sequence: TGTGCCAGCAGCTTGCCTCACACTGAGCAGTTCTTC. Its protein product is CASSLPHTEQFF.

This clonotype was found many times. The V gene is TRBV7-9, the J gene TRBJ2-7, with D possibly TRBD2 on 6 matching bases. Trimming removed 5 bases at V and 2 bases at J, with 13 bases between. Germline CDR1 and CDR2: SEHNR and FQNEAQ (reference sequence). The CDR3 has 14 amino acids. The CDR3 region has the DNA TGTGCCAGCAGCCTGGGCGGGGACGCCTACGAGCAGTACTTC. This translates into CASSLGGDAYEQYF. The full variable domain, with the rest looked up from reference TRBV7-9 and TRBJ2-7, is DTGVSQNPRHKITKRGQNVTFRCDPISEHNRLYWYRQTLGQGPEFLTYFQNEAQLEKSRLLSDRFSAERPKGSFSTLEIQRTEQGDSAMYLCASSLGGDAYEQYFGPGTRLTVT.

This clonotype occurred many times. V gene TRBV9 combines with J gene TRBJ1-2; TRBD1 aligns across 7 bases. The J segment lost 8 bases and the V segment lost 2 bases, leaving 9 bases of the junction unmatched. CDR3 length equals 14 residues. The germline CDR1 and CDR2 sequences are SGDLS and YYNGEE. The CDR3 sequence: CASSVTGTEAGYTF. In DNA form, the CDR3 reads TGTGCCAGCAGCGTCACCGGGACAGAGGCCGGCTACACCTTC.

This clonotype was detected only a few times. The V and J genes are TRBV7-1 and TRBJ1-1; no clear D gene. TRBV7-1 is identified as an open reading frame with a role that is uncertain. Trimming removed 4 bases at V and 0 bases at J, with 18 bases between. CDR3 size: 17 residues. CDR3 sequence (DNA): TGTGCCAGCAGCTACCCCGAGCTGGGGAGGATGAACACTGAAGCTTTCTTT. Protein sequence: CASSYPELGRMNTEAFF.